These 28 T cell receptor beta chains share one sample of origin, sequenced in a study of beta chain features in type 1 diabetes. Expressed TCRB transcripts were sequenced after all isolated RNA was converted to cDNA. Data came from immunoSEQ multiplex PCR; TCRdb stores just in-frame clones and leaves some out. This table has about 140,000 clones, 9.7% appearing once. The sequencing sample was made of central memory CD4+ T cells from blood. The receptors stem from a middle-aged woman in good health.

In its sample, this clone was seen a few times. The chain recombines TRBV25-1 with TRBJ1-5, with no clear D. CDR1 and CDR2 (germline): MGHDK, SYGVNS. The CDR3 loop spans 13 amino acids. V lost 8 bases to trimming and J lost 5 bases, with 13 bases between them. The CDR3 DNA is TGTGCCAGCGCTGCCCTGGGCGATCAGCCCCAGCATTTT. It translates to CASAALGDQPQHF.

The table lists this clone with a few counts. This rearrangement joins TRBV6-1 to TRBJ2-7; a possible D gene is TRBD2 (5 bases). Germline lookup yields CDR1 MNHNS and CDR2 SASEGT. The CDR3 contains 14 residues. The V end lost 6 bases, the J end lost 1 base, and 13 bases lay between the germline ends. CDR3 nucleotides: TGTGCCAGCAGCGGACTTCGGCGGTCCTACGAGCAGTACTTC. Protein product: CASSGLRRSYEQYF.

This clone turned up a few times. The rearrangement joins TRBV20-1 to TRBJ2-1; D not resolved. There are 11 residues in the CDR3. In germline, CDR1 is DFQATT, CDR2 SNEGSKA (reference sequence). V dropped 3 bases and J dropped 12 bases, with 12 bases sitting between them. CDR3 amino acids: CSASGTSGQFF. CDR3 DNA: TGCAGTGCTAGCGGTACCTCTGGGCAGTTCTTC.

This clone was counted between two and nine times. The chain couples TRBV14 to TRBJ2-5; a possible D gene is TRBD1 (5 bases). Trimming stripped 0 bases from V and 7 bases from J, with 15 bases between. The CDR3 contains 15 residues. Germline-derived CDR1 and CDR2 are SGHDN and FVKESK. The CDR3 protein is CASSQDLNIGATQYF. The CDR3 DNA sequence: TGTGCCAGCAGCCAAGATCTGAACATAGGGGCGACCCAGTACTTC.

This chain uses TRBV23-1 with TRBJ1-2, with 8 positions matching TRBD1. TRBV23-1 is labeled an ORF, and its function is uncertain. The V segment lost 8 bases and the J segment 7 bases; nucleotides outside the gene matches: 12. CDR3 length: 14 amino acids. The CDR3 here is CASWGETGASGYTF. DNA for the CDR3: TGCGCCAGCTGGGGGGAGACAGGGGCCAGTGGCTACACCTTC.

This clone came up a few times. The rearrangement uses TRBV11-2 and TRBJ1-6; D is uncertain. Germline loops: CDR1 SGHAT, CDR2 FQNNGV. V lost 4 bases and J 0 bases, leaving 10 bases between the germline ends. The CDR3 spans 16 residues. CDR3 region: CASSSDGSSYNSPLHF. The CDR3 DNA reads as TGTGCCAGCAGCTCGGACGGGAGCTCCTATAATTCACCCCTCCACTTT. The full variable domain, its missing parts supplied by reference TRBV11-2 and TRBJ1-6, is EAGVAQSPRYKIIEKRQSVAFWCNPISGHATLYWYQQILGQGPKLLIQFQNNGVVDDSQLPKDRFSAERLKGVDSTLKIQPAKLEDSAVYLCASSSDGSSYNSPLHFGNGTRLTVT.

J is TRBJ2-7 and V is TRBV7-2, with D possibly being TRBD1 (6 bases). Per the germline V gene, CDR1 is SGHTA and CDR2 is FQGNSA. Trimming removed 5 bases at V and 11 bases at J, with 19 bases between. The CDR3 length is 13 residues. CDR3 nucleotides: TGTGCCAGCAGCGTTGGGGGAAGGGACAAGAAGTACTTC. It specifies CASSVGGRDKKYF.

This clone occurred many times. The J gene is TRBJ1-1, the V gene TRBV7-9; D uncertain. V was pared by 8 bases and J by 8 bases, with 12 bases between. CDR1 and CDR2 from the germline V gene are SEHNR and FQNEAQ (reference sequence). This CDR3 region has 11 residues. The CDR3 sequence is CASDTRREAFF. The DNA for the CDR3 is TGTGCCAGCGATACAAGAAGAGAAGCTTTCTTT. Together with reference TRBV7-9 and TRBJ1-1, the CDR3 gives the full variable domain: DTGVSQNPRHKITKRGQNVTFRCDPISEHNRLYWYRQTLGQGPEFLTYFQNEAQLEKSRLLSDRFSAERPKGSFSTLEIQRTEQGDSAMYLCASDTRREAFFGQGTRLTVV.

This clone was counted only a few times. The chain employs TRBV10-3 and TRBJ2-7; D possibly corresponds to TRBD1 (6 bases). The V gene lost 4 bases and the J gene lost 0 bases, with 10 bases spanning the gap. The CDR3 spans 14 residues. Germline V CDR1 and CDR2: ENHRY, SYGVKD. The CDR3 sequence: CAISAQDSSYEQYF. Here the CDR3 DNA reads TGTGCCATCAGTGCCCAGGACAGCTCCTACGAGCAGTACTTC.

This clone came up a few times. J is TRBJ1-2 and V is TRBV27; TRBD1 aligns across 7 bases. CDR3 length: 14 residues. J lost 3 bases, V lost 6 bases, and 7 bases had no gene match. Looked up from germline, CDR1 is MNHEY and CDR2 is SMNVEV (reference sequence). For the CDR3, the DNA is TGTGCCAGCAGAACCGGCGACAGGGACTATGGCTACACCTTC. As protein: CASRTGDRDYGYTF.

This sequence joins TRBV27 and TRBJ2-1, with 10 bases lining up with TRBD2. There are 15 residues in the CDR3. Germline V gene sequence: CDR1 MNHEY, CDR2 SMNVEV (reference sequence). The J segment lost 5 bases and the V segment lost 5 bases, leaving 6 bases of the junction unmatched. In DNA, the CDR3 is TGTGCCAGCAGTCGGGTAGCGGGGGGCCACAATGAGCAGTTCTTC. This gives the protein CASSRVAGGHNEQFF.

This clone appeared a few times. This chain joins TRBV9 and TRBJ1-3; D may be TRBD1 (6 bases). Germline V CDR1 and CDR2: SGDLS, YYNGEE. Trimming stripped 2 bases from V and 2 bases from J, with 8 bases between. This CDR3 is 14 amino acids long. The CDR3 spells CASSVRGTGNTIYF. CDR3 nucleotides: TGTGCCAGCAGCGTTAGGGGGACTGGAAACACCATATATTTT.

This chain joins TRBV6-5 and TRBJ2-7; 8 bases agree with TRBD1. The germline gives CDR1 MNHEY, CDR2 SVGAGI. J gave up 5 bases and V 2 bases, and 5 bases lay outside the gene matches. The CDR3 is 14 amino acids. The CDR3 here is CASSYTRGLNEQYF. The CDR3 DNA follows: TGTGCCAGCAGTTACACCAGGGGGCTCAACGAGCAGTACTTC.

This clone was counted ten times or more. The J gene is TRBJ2-2, the V gene TRBV21-1; no DNA check was done on the table's D call, TRBD2. TRBV21-1 is given as a pseudogene. The CDR3 sequence is 12 residues long. CDR3: CASSNRGGELFF. In DNA, the CDR3 is TGTGCCAGCAGCAATCGGGGAGGGGAGCTGTTTTTT.

This clone was seen a handful of times. DNA of the CDR3: TGCAGCGTCCCCCGGAGGGGGGGGACTGAAGCTTTCTTT. Translated: CSVPRRGGTEAFF. The V and J genes are TRBV29-1 and TRBJ1-1; D possibly corresponds to TRBD1 (6 bases). Germline CDR1 reads SQVTM; CDR2 reads ANQGSEA. Trimming pared 6 bases from V and 5 bases from J, leaving 16 bases between. This CDR3 is built from 13 residues.

The V and J genes are TRBV7-2 and TRBJ2-7; weak D call: TRBD1 (6 bases). V lost 4 bases and J lost 6, with 19 bases in between. Germline lookup yields CDR1 SGHTA and CDR2 FQGNSA. This CDR3 region has 15 residues. The CDR3 nucleotides are TGTGCCAGCAGCTCTTCCAGGGGCTCGGGACGCGAGCAGTACTTC. Encoded protein: CASSSSRGSGREQYF.

The V gene is TRBV10-3, the J gene TRBJ1-5, with a possible D match to TRBD1 (6 bases). This CDR3 spans 16 amino acids. V lost 10 bases and J lost 2, with 21 bases in between. The germline V gene has CDR1 ENHRY and CDR2 SYGVKD. The CDR3 protein is CATKSGGGGGNQPQHF. CDR3 sequence (DNA): TGTGCCACCAAAAGCGGTGGGGGGGGCGGCAATCAGCCCCAGCATTTT.

In this sample, this clone turned up many times. The chain recombines TRBV5-5 with TRBJ1-2; D is perhaps TRBD1 (6 bases). The germline V and J ends were trimmed by 2 bases and 7 bases, with 15 bases remaining between them. The CDR3 contains 14 residues. CDR1 and CDR2 from the germline V gene are SGHKS and YYEKEE (reference sequence). This chain's CDR3 is CASSFGTKGGGYTF. CDR3 nucleotide sequence: TGTGCCAGCAGCTTCGGGACTAAAGGGGGTGGCTACACCTTC.

This clone was seen more than once but under ten times. V is TRBV2 and J is TRBJ2-1, with 9 bases that match TRBD2. Unmatched junction bases numbered 10, after V lost 3 bases and J lost 10 bases. This CDR3 spans 15 amino acids. Per germline, CDR1 SNHLY and CDR2 FYNNEI. CDR3 residues: CASSDDGGGAGEQFF. The CDR3 DNA reads as TGTGCCAGCAGTGACGATGGCGGGGGGGCCGGGGAGCAGTTCTTC.

A few counts support this clone. The gene calls are TRBV6-6 and TRBJ1-2, with a tentative D call TRBD1 (5 bases). The CDR3 is 13 amino acids. Germline V gene data show CDR1 as MNHNY and CDR2 as SVGAGI (reference sequence). V lost 6 bases to trimming and J lost 6 bases, with 14 bases between them. For the CDR3, the DNA is TGTGCCAGCAGACCCGGTTGGGGCGATGGCTACACCTTC. Residues: CASRPGWGDGYTF.

The chain has TRBV5-8 and TRBJ2-5, with TRBD1 matching 10 bases. In germline, CDR1 is SGHTS, CDR2 YDEGEE. The CDR3 has 17 amino acids. The V gene end was trimmed by 4 bases and the J gene end by 5 bases; junction bases not matched to a gene: 14. CDR3 protein: CASSPGRRQGAEETQYF. In DNA, the CDR3 is TGTGCCAGCAGCCCAGGACGTCGACAGGGGGCAGAGGAGACCCAGTACTTC.

This clone has more than one count but fewer than ten. CDR3 in DNA: TGTGCCAGTAGGAAGACAGGGCCCGGGACAGATACGCAGTATTTT. This encodes CASRKTGPGTDTQYF. The chain links TRBV19 to TRBJ2-3; 7 bases map to TRBD1. The junction had 9 bases not matched to a gene; V was cut back by 6 bases and J by 3 bases. The CDR3 runs to 15 residues. Germline-derived CDR1 and CDR2 are LNHDA and SQIVND (reference sequence).

This chain links TRBV7-2 with TRBJ1-3; D unclear. CDR1 and CDR2 (germline): SGHTA, FQGNSA. CDR3 length equals 15 residues. Trimming shortened V by 5 bases and J by 4 bases, and 15 bases separated the two germline ends. CDR3 region: CASSRRSQLGNTIYF. Here the CDR3 DNA reads TGTGCCAGCAGCCGGAGGTCCCAGCTAGGAAACACCATATATTTT.

CDR3 sequence (DNA): TGCAGCGCCAACAGGGACTCCTACGAGCAGTACTTC. This codes for CSANRDSYEQYF. The chain joins TRBV29-1 to TRBJ2-7; a possible D gene is TRBD1 (6 bases). The CDR3 has 12 residues. CDR1 is SQVTM and CDR2 is ANQGSEA in the germline V gene. Trimming pared 7 bases from V and 0 bases from J, leaving 10 bases between.

This clone has only a few counts. The chain couples TRBV4-2 to TRBJ2-7; no clear D. Germline V gene lookup returns CDR1 LGHNA and CDR2 YNFKEQ. With 0 bases removed from V and 3 bases from J, the gap between germline ends came to 12 bases. The CDR3 has 15 amino acids. The CDR3 DNA follows: TGTGCCAGCAGCCAAGATCAGTCGTCAGGCTACGAGCAGTACTTC. Translation gives CASSQDQSSGYEQYF.

This rearrangement joins TRBV4-2 to TRBJ1-1; no clear D gene. Germline CDR1 LGHNA, CDR2 YNFKEQ. The CDR3 loop spans 15 amino acids. V was clipped by 0 bases and J by 5 bases, with 13 bases between them. This CDR3 reads CASSQEPGISTEAFF. CDR3 nucleotide sequence: TGTGCCAGCAGCCAAGAACCGGGGATAAGTACTGAAGCTTTCTTT.

This clone was recorded many times. The rearrangement links TRBV5-1 to TRBJ2-3; 10 bases align to TRBD1. Trimming removed 4 bases from V and 2 bases from J; junction bases left unmatched: 4. This CDR3 spans 15 amino acids. CDR1 SGHRS and CDR2 YFSETQ come from the germline V gene. CDR3 sequence reads: CASSADRGFTDTQYF. As DNA, the CDR3 is TGCGCCAGCAGCGCGGACAGGGGGTTCACAGATACGCAGTATTTT.

This chain connects TRBV7-9 to TRBJ2-1; the match to TRBD2 covers 8 bases. CDR1 and CDR2 from the germline V gene are SEHNR and FQNEAQ (reference sequence). The V segment lost 2 bases and the J segment 7 bases; nucleotides outside the gene matches: 13. There are 17 residues in the CDR3. The CDR3 DNA reads as TGTGCCAGCAGCTTAATGGCGACTTCGGGGGGGTCGAATGAGCAGTTCTTC. This gives the protein CASSLMATSGGSNEQFF.